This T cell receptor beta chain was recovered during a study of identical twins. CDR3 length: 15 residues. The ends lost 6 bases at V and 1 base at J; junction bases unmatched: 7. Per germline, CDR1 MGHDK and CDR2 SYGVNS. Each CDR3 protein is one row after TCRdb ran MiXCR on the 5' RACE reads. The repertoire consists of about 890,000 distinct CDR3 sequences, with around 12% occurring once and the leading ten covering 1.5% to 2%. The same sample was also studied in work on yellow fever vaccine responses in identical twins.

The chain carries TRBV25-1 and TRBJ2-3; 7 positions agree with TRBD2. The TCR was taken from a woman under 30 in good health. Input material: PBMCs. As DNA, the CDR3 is TGTGCCAGCAGGACTAGCCGGAGACGCACAGATACGCAGTATTTT. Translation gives CASRTSRRRTDTQYF.